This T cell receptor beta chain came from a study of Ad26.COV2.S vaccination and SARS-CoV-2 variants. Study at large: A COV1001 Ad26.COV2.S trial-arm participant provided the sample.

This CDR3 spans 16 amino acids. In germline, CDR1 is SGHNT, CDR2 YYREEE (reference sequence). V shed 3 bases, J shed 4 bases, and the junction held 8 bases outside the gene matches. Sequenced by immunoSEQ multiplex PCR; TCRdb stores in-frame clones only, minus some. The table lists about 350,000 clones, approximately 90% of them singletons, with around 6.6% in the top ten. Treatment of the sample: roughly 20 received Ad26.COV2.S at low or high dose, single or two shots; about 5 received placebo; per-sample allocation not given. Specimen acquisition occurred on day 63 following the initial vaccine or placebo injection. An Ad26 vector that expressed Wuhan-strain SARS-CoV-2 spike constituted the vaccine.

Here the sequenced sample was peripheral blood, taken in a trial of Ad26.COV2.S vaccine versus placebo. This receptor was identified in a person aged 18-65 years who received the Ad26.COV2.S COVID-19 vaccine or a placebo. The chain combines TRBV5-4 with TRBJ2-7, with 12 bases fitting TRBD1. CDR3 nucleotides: TGTGCCAGCAGCTCACCGGGACAGGGGGCTCTGTACGAGCAGTACTTC. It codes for CASSSPGQGALYEQYF.